One and the same sample provided the 29 T cell receptor beta chains below, sequenced in a study of technical replicates of blood from a handful of donors. TCRdb's table, derived via immunoSEQ multiplex PCR, lists solely in-frame clones and lacks some. The sample holds 85,000 to 100,000 clones; 85% to 95% are singletons and the top ten take 0.26%. The sample comprised T cells isolated from PBMCs. All receptors come from a human donor in good health.

This chain links TRBV21-1 with TRBJ1-3. TRBV21-1 is a listed pseudogene. This CDR3 comprises 16 residues. This CDR3 is CASSKILEAGGNTIYF. Here the CDR3 DNA reads TGTGCCAGCAGCAAGATACTGGAGGCAGGAGGAAACACCATATATTTT.

V and J are TRBV5-6 and TRBJ1-3; D is possibly TRBD1 (5 bases). This CDR3 contains 16 residues. V was pared by 0 bases and J by 2 bases, with 12 bases between. From germline, CDR1 is SGHDT and CDR2 YYEEEE. The CDR3 DNA reads as TGTGCCAGCAGCTTGGGTGGCGGGGACCCTGGAAACACCATATATTTT. Its translation: CASSLGGGDPGNTIYF.

The chain couples TRBV28 to TRBJ1-2; D unclear. The CDR3 consists of 12 residues. V lost 6 bases and J 2 bases, leaving 7 bases between the germline ends. Per the germline V gene, CDR1 is MDHEN and CDR2 is SYDVKM. CDR3 region: CASRGRNYGYTF. CDR3 DNA: TGTGCCAGCAGGGGGAGAAACTATGGCTACACCTTC.

CDR3 sequence (DNA): TGTGCCAGCAGTTTATTAGCGGGGTATGGGGCCAACGTCCTGACTTTC. The encoded protein is CASSLLAGYGANVLTF. This chain joins TRBV27 and TRBJ2-6; TRBD2 matches 8 bases. This CDR3 is built from 16 residues. V lost 1 base to trimming and J lost 3 bases; unmatched junction nucleotides: 2. Germline values: CDR1 MNHEY, CDR2 SMNVEV (reference sequence).

The chain joins TRBV14 to TRBJ2-5; TRBD1 matches 7 bases. CDR3 length: 15 residues. Germline lookup yields CDR1 SGHDN and CDR2 FVKESK. The V gene end was trimmed by 6 bases and the J gene end by 2 bases; junction bases not matched to a gene: 9. CDR3: CASRYTGTAQETQYF. In DNA, the CDR3 is TGTGCCAGCAGGTACACCGGGACAGCACAAGAGACCCAGTACTTC.

This clone was detected only once. This chain uses TRBV5-1 with TRBJ2-2; 7 bases agree with TRBD1. V was clipped by 1 base and J by 6 bases; unmatched bases: 3. The germline CDR1 and CDR2 sequences are SGHRS and YFSETQ. CDR3 length: 14 residues. The CDR3 bases are TGCGCCAGCAGCTTGAAAGGGGGCTCCGGGGAGCTGTTTTTT. Translating gives CASSLKGGSGELFF.

This clone was recorded only once. The rearrangement links TRBV27 to TRBJ2-2; TRBD2 matches at 9 bases. This CDR3 is built from 16 residues. CDR1 MNHEY and CDR2 SMNVEV come from the germline V gene (reference sequence). With V trimmed by 1 base and J by 9 bases, 9 bases remained unmatched. CDR3 residues: CASSLFSSGEGWELFF. CDR3 coding DNA: TGTGCCAGCAGTTTATTTTCTAGCGGGGAAGGGTGGGAGCTGTTTTTT.

V usage is TRBV19 and J usage is TRBJ2-1; D gene unclear. The CDR3 sequence is 15 residues long. The V end was cut by 1 base, the J end by 8 bases, with 15 bases between. In germline, CDR1 is LNHDA, CDR2 SQIVND (reference sequence). The CDR3 sequence: CASSIVAAPRDEQFF. The CDR3 DNA follows: TGTGCCAGTAGTATAGTGGCGGCCCCCCGCGATGAGCAGTTCTTC.

V and J are TRBV7-3 and TRBJ1-2, with TRBD1 matching over 9 bases. The CDR3 has 16 residues. Trimming removed 5 bases from V and 4 bases from J; junction bases left unmatched: 11. Looked up from germline, CDR1 is SGHTA and CDR2 is FQGTGA. Written as DNA, the CDR3 is TGTGCCAGCAGCCCATACGCAGGACAGGGGATCTATGGCTACACCTTC. Its protein product is CASSPYAGQGIYGYTF.

The chain couples TRBV28 to TRBJ2-1; D is perhaps TRBD1 (7 bases). V was shortened by 6 bases and J by 4 bases, with 16 bases between the two germline ends. CDR3 length: 15 amino acids. CDR1 and CDR2 (germline): MDHEN, SYDVKM. CDR3 coding DNA: TGTGCCAGCAGGCCAGAGGGGGCGGGGTACAATGAGCAGTTCTTC. Its translation is CASRPEGAGYNEQFF.

V and J are TRBV7-9 and TRBJ2-5; 8 nucleotides line up with TRBD1. The CDR3 spans 16 residues. With V trimmed by 4 bases and J by 4 bases, 11 bases remained unmatched. In germline, CDR1 is SEHNR, CDR2 FQNEAQ (reference sequence). CDR3 DNA sequence: TGTGCCAGCAGCTCGACCTCCGGACAGGGTCGAGAGACCCAGTACTTC. Its protein product is CASSSTSGQGRETQYF.

The rearrangement links TRBV5-1 to TRBJ2-3; 7 nucleotides match TRBD2. Germline values: CDR1 SGHRS, CDR2 YFSETQ. The junction had 9 bases not matched to a gene; V was cut back by 4 bases and J by 1 base. This CDR3 is built from 16 residues. The CDR3 coding sequence is TGCGCCAGCAGCCAAGTAAGGGCGGGGGGCACAGATACGCAGTATTTT. This encodes CASSQVRAGGTDTQYF. The whole variable domain, filled in from reference TRBV5-1 and TRBJ2-3, reads KAGVTQTPRYLIKTRGQQVTLSCSPISGHRSVSWYQQTPGQGLQFLFEYFSETQRNKGNFPGRFSGRQFSNSRSEMNVSTLELGDSALYLCASSQVRAGGTDTQYFGPGTRLTVL.

This rearrangement joins TRBV4-1 to TRBJ2-7, with D possibly TRBD2 on 6 matching bases. V shed 3 bases and J shed 1 base, with 13 bases lying between them. The CDR3 consists of 15 residues. Germline V gene lookup returns CDR1 MGHRA and CDR2 YSYEKL. DNA of the CDR3: TGCGCCAGCAGCCATCAGCCCGGGGGTTCCTACGAGCAGTACTTC. Translating gives CASSHQPGGSYEQYF.

This chain connects TRBV5-4 to TRBJ1-6; TRBD1 matches at 8 bases. V lost 4 bases, J lost 8 bases, and 2 bases stayed unmatched. CDR1 and CDR2 from the germline V gene are SGHNT and YYREEE (reference sequence). There are 13 residues in the CDR3. The CDR3 coding sequence is TGTGCCAGCAGCCAGGACAGGGATTCACCCCTCCACTTT. Encoded protein: CASSQDRDSPLHF.

The chain couples TRBV7-9 to TRBJ2-4; a possible D gene is TRBD1 (7 bases). Germline assignment: CDR1 SEHNR and CDR2 FQNEAQ (reference sequence). The CDR3 is made up of 15 amino acids. The V end lost 5 bases, the J end lost 6 bases, and 17 bases lay between the germline ends. The CDR3 DNA reads as TGTGCCAGCAGCCTCGGAGACAGGGAGGTAAACATTCAGTACTTC. It yields the protein CASSLGDREVNIQYF. The whole variable domain, filled in from reference TRBV7-9 and TRBJ2-4, reads DTGVSQNPRHKITKRGQNVTFRCDPISEHNRLYWYRQTLGQGPEFLTYFQNEAQLEKSRLLSDRFSAERPKGSFSTLEIQRTEQGDSAMYLCASSLGDREVNIQYFGAGTRLSVL.

The V gene is TRBV2, the J gene TRBJ2-3; tentatively, D is TRBD1 (6 bases). The CDR3 is 13 residues long. V lost 9 bases and J 8 bases, leaving 18 bases between the germline ends. Germline-derived CDR1 and CDR2 are SNHLY and FYNNEI. In DNA form, the CDR3 reads TGTGCCAGTGGACCCGCAGGGGTCCGTACGCAGTATTTT. This gives the protein CASGPAGVRTQYF. Full variable domain (missing parts from reference TRBV2 and TRBJ2-3): EPEVTQTPSHQVTQMGQEVILRCVPISNHLYFYWYRQILGQKVEFLVSFYNNEISEKSEIFDDQFSVERPDGSNFTLKIRSTKLEDSAMYFCASGPAGVRTQYFGPGTRLTVL.

This chain links TRBV5-1 with TRBJ1-1; TRBD1 agrees at 8 bases. CDR1 is SGHRS and CDR2 is YFSETQ in the germline V gene. The CDR3 runs 14 residues. Unmatched junction bases numbered 3, after V lost 4 bases and J lost 1 base. The CDR3 is CASSLTGENTEAFF. The DNA of the CDR3 is TGCGCCAGCAGCCTGACAGGGGAGAACACTGAAGCTTTCTTT. The whole variable domain, remainder taken from reference TRBV5-1 and TRBJ1-1, is KAGVTQTPRYLIKTRGQQVTLSCSPISGHRSVSWYQQTPGQGLQFLFEYFSETQRNKGNFPGRFSGRQFSNSRSEMNVSTLELGDSALYLCASSLTGENTEAFFGQGTRLTVV.

This sequence joins TRBV6-1 and TRBJ1-6, with TRBD1 identical over 8 bases. Looked up from germline, CDR1 is MNHNS and CDR2 is SASEGT. This CDR3 spans 14 amino acids. V was pared by 8 bases and J by 7 bases, with 7 bases of the junction left unmatched. As DNA, the CDR3 is TGTGCCAGCTCGATGGACAGGGTCAATTCACCCCTCCACTTT. It translates to CASSMDRVNSPLHF.

This clone was detected only once. The chain links TRBV30 to TRBJ1-5; 9 nucleotides line up with TRBD1. The V segment lost 0 bases and the J segment 5 bases; nucleotides outside the gene matches: 5. The CDR3 runs 15 residues. CDR1 and CDR2 from the germline V gene are GTSNPN and SVGIG (reference sequence). The CDR3 nucleotides read TGTGCCTGGAGTGTGGGACAGGGCCTTTATCAGCCCCAGCATTTT. This encodes CAWSVGQGLYQPQHF.

The chain uses TRBV9 and TRBJ1-6; 7 nucleotides match TRBD1. The J segment lost 7 bases and the V segment lost 4 bases, leaving 8 bases of the junction unmatched. Germline CDR1 SGDLS, CDR2 YYNGEE. This CDR3 comprises 15 residues. CDR3 region: CASSMTTGWNSPLHF. The CDR3 DNA sequence: TGTGCCAGCAGCATGACGACAGGGTGGAATTCACCCCTCCACTTT.

This clone has just one count. J is TRBJ1-1 and V is TRBV19, with 8 bases fitting TRBD1. Germline V gene data show CDR1 as LNHDA and CDR2 as SQIVND (reference sequence). The V gene end was trimmed by 9 bases and the J gene end by 0 bases; junction bases not matched to a gene: 15. CDR3 length: 17 residues. The CDR3 coding sequence is TGTGCCAGCAGGGGGCCATACTCGGATTATATGAACACTGAAGCTTTCTTT. This translates into CASRGPYSDYMNTEAFF.

This sequence joins TRBV4-1 and TRBJ1-1, with D perhaps matching TRBD1 (6 bases). V lost 1 base, J lost 1 base, and 19 bases lay in between. There are 18 residues in the CDR3. The germline V gene encodes CDR1 MGHRA and CDR2 YSYEKL. The CDR3 loop is CASSQVGYSRTENTEAFF. In DNA form, the CDR3 reads TGCGCCAGCAGCCAAGTTGGGTATTCGAGGACAGAGAACACTGAAGCTTTCTTT.

CDR3 sequence: CASSLAQSVGSPLHF. Written as DNA, the CDR3 is TGTGCCAGCAGCTTAGCGCAATCTGTGGGCTCACCCCTCCACTTT. The V gene is TRBV7-9, the J gene TRBJ1-6; no clear D. V dropped 0 bases and J dropped 10 bases, with 13 bases sitting between them. Germline CDR1 and CDR2: SEHNR and FQNEAQ (reference sequence). This CDR3 has 15 residues.

CDR3 DNA: TGCGCCAGCAGCGATCGGACGGGGGGGCCCTCCGGGGAGCTGTTTTTT. It yields the protein CASSDRTGGPSGELFF. The genes are TRBV5-1 and TRBJ2-2; the match to TRBD2 covers 8 bases. V lost 4 bases to trimming and J lost 6 bases; unmatched junction nucleotides: 11. The germline V gene encodes CDR1 SGHRS and CDR2 YFSETQ. This CDR3 spans 16 amino acids. The variable domain in full, with the rest retrieved from reference TRBV5-1 and TRBJ2-2, is KAGVTQTPRYLIKTRGQQVTLSCSPISGHRSVSWYQQTPGQGLQFLFEYFSETQRNKGNFPGRFSGRQFSNSRSEMNVSTLELGDSALYLCASSDRTGGPSGELFFGEGSRLTVL.

The chain combines TRBV6-6 with TRBJ2-1; D is uncertain. In germline, CDR1 is MNHNY, CDR2 SVGAGI (reference sequence). The CDR3 consists of 14 residues. V dropped 6 bases and J dropped 8 bases, with 17 bases sitting between them. Written as DNA, the CDR3 is TGTGCCAGCAGGTCAGAAGTACAGTCGGATGAGCAGTTCTTC. Translated, it gives CASRSEVQSDEQFF.

The V and J genes are TRBV28 and TRBJ1-2; 8 bases line up with TRBD1. Losses at the gene ends were 6 bases for V and 4 bases for J; bases not matched to a gene: 10. The CDR3 totals 15 residues. Per germline, CDR1 MDHEN and CDR2 SYDVKM. The CDR3 region is CASSSGQGNFYGYTF. The CDR3 bases are TGTGCCAGCAGCTCCGGACAGGGTAATTTCTATGGCTACACCTTC.

V gene TRBV2 combines with J gene TRBJ2-7, with 9 bases matching TRBD1. Trimming cost V 7 bases and J 7 bases; bases outside gene matches: 20. The CDR3 sequence is 17 residues long. Looked up from germline, CDR1 is SNHLY and CDR2 is FYNNEI. The CDR3 here is CASKTTPSGTGIEEQYF. DNA of the CDR3: TGTGCCAGCAAAACCACCCCTTCCGGGACAGGGATTGAGGAGCAGTACTTC.

The chain couples TRBV2 to TRBJ1-1; D unresolved. The CDR3 spans 14 residues. CDR1 is SNHLY and CDR2 is FYNNEI in the germline V gene. Trimming cost V 5 bases and J 5 bases, with 15 bases left between them. Here the CDR3 DNA reads TGTGCCAGCAGTTTTTCCACTGAGTTGACTGAAGCTTTCTTT. It codes for CASSFSTELTEAFF.

The J gene is TRBJ2-1, the V gene TRBV19; no definite D call. V lost 1 base, J lost 10 bases, and 5 bases lay in between. The CDR3 contains 11 residues. Germline V CDR1 and CDR2: LNHDA, SQIVND (reference sequence). CDR3 protein: CASSIALEQFF. CDR3 bases: TGTGCCAGTAGTATAGCATTGGAGCAGTTCTTC.